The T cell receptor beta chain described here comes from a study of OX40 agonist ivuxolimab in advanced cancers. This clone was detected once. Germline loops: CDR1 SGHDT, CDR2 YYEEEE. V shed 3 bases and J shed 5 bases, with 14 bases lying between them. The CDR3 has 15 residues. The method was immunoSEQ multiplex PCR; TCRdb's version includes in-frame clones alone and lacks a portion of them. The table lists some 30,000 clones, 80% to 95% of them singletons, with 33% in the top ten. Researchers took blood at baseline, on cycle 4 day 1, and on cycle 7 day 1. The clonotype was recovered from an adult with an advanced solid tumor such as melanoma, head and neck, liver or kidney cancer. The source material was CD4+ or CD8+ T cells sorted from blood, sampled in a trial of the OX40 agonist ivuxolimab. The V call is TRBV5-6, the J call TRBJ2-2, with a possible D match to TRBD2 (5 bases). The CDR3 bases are TGTGCCAGCAGCTGGAGCGCTAGCCGGACCGGGGAGCTGTTTTTT. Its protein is CASSWSASRTGELFF. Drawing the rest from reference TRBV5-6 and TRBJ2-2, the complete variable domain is DAGVTQSPTHLIKTRGQQVTLRCSPKSGHDTVSWYQQALGQGPQFIFQYYEEEERQRGNFPDRFSGHQFPNYSSELNVNALLLGDSALYLCASSWSASRTGELFFGEGSRLTVL.